This T cell receptor beta chain is from a study of CD8+ T cells in alopecia areata. CD4, CD8alpha, NKG2D, NKG2ACE and other markers guided sorting of pooled cutaneous lymph node cells. J was trimmed by 2 bases and V by 5 bases; bases with no gene match: 1. Germline V gene sequence: CDR1 MNHDT, CDR2 YYDKIL. The length of the CDR3 is 14 residues. cDNA reverse transcribed from extracted RNA served as the sequencing template. Libraries were prepared by immunoSEQ multiplex PCR; TCRdb keeps only in-frame clonotypes and omits some of them. The counts give over 250,000 clones, none of them seen only once; 1.2% is held by the top ten. This clone was seen only a few times. Genes and germline are mouse. The read falls 4 residues short of the CDR3 end, and the missing part is taken from the germline J gene. This specimen includes other DNA sequences encoding the same CDR3.

This clonotype originated in a C3H/HeJ mouse with alopecia areata. This mouse strain has H2-k as its MHC haplotype. The chain has TRBV17 and TRBJ2-5; 10 bases agree with TRBD2. The sequenced sample was CD4+ T cells sorted from a lymph node. The sequenced CDR3 bases are TGTGCTAGCAGTCGACTGGGGGGCCAAGAC. Its translation: CASSRLGGQD. The whole CDR3 sequence reads CASSRLGGQDTQYF.